Listed here are 26 T cell receptor beta chains from one sample, sequenced in a study of T cells after yellow fever vaccination. One entry per CDR3 protein, called by TCRdb with MiXCR from the 5' RACE reads. The profile shows around 360,000 distinct CDR3 sequences, around 10% of them singletons. The sequencing used PBMCs, collected on the day of the first yellow fever vaccination. These receptors originate from a man between 18 and 29 years old who received the YFV17D yellow fever vaccine.

This clonotype occurred a few times. The chain links TRBV18 to TRBJ2-5, with a tentative D call TRBD1 (5 bases). The CDR3 loop spans 16 amino acids. Germline V gene sequence: CDR1 KGHSH, CDR2 LQKENI. The V and J ends lost 3 bases and 5 bases respectively, with 19 bases between them. CDR3 loop: CASSPFDTGALETQYF. The CDR3 region has the DNA TGTGCCAGCTCACCGTTCGACACTGGGGCTCTGGAGACCCAGTACTTC. The whole variable domain, filled in from reference TRBV18 and TRBJ2-5, reads NAGVMQNPRHLVRRRGQEARLRCSPMKGHSHVYWYRQLPEEGLKFMVYLQKENIIDESGMPKERFSAEFPKEGPSILRIQQVVRGDSAAYFCASSPFDTGALETQYFGPGTRLLVL.

Only a few counts were recorded for this clonotype. The chain combines TRBV29-1 with TRBJ2-2; D may correspond to TRBD1 or TRBD2 (5 bases each). This CDR3 comprises 16 residues. The V and J ends lost 4 bases and 1 base respectively, with 16 bases between them. CDR1 is SQVTM, CDR2 ANQGSEA, per germline. Here the CDR3 DNA reads TGCAGCGTTGGGAGGCCAGGGCAGGGGAACACCGGGGAGCTGTTTTTT. Translation: CSVGRPGQGNTGELFF.

This clonotype appeared a few times. The V call is TRBV4-1, the J call TRBJ2-2; D uncertain. With 4 bases removed from V and 1 base from J, the gap between germline ends came to 4 bases. The CDR3 covers 13 residues. Germline lookup yields CDR1 MGHRA and CDR2 YSYEKL. The CDR3 DNA reads TGCGCCAGCAGCCCTATGAACACCGGGGAGCTGTTTTTT. Amino acid sequence: CASSPMNTGELFF.

CDR3 DNA sequence: TGCAGTGCTAGGGAGGTACTCGACAGGGGCACTGAAGCTTTCTTT. Protein: CSAREVLDRGTEAFF. The chain employs TRBV20-1 and TRBJ1-1; TRBD1 matches 8 bases. The J segment lost 4 bases and the V segment lost 3 bases, leaving 10 bases of the junction unmatched. This CDR3 region has 15 residues. The germline gives CDR1 DFQATT, CDR2 SNEGSKA (reference sequence).

The chain couples TRBV19 to TRBJ1-5; TRBD1 might be the D (6 bases). V was shortened by 8 bases and J by 0 bases, with 14 bases between the two germline ends. The CDR3 covers 15 residues. The germline V gene has CDR1 LNHDA and CDR2 SQIVND (reference sequence). The CDR3, as DNA: TGTGCCAGTCGCCGGGACAACTATAGCAATCAGCCCCAGCATTTT. Protein product: CASRRDNYSNQPQHF.

This rearrangement joins TRBV5-1 to TRBJ2-5, with 12 nucleotides matching TRBD1. Germline lookup yields CDR1 SGHRS and CDR2 YFSETQ. This CDR3 spans 15 amino acids. Trimming removed 3 bases from V and 5 bases from J; junction bases left unmatched: 5. Here the CDR3 DNA reads TGCGCCAGCAGCTGGGGACAGGGGGCTTTGGAGACCCAGTACTTC. Amino acids: CASSWGQGALETQYF.

This clonotype occurred a few times. The rearrangement links TRBV7-9 to TRBJ1-5, with 8 bases lining up with TRBD1. The CDR3 totals 15 residues. Germline-derived CDR1 and CDR2 are SEHNR and FQNEAQ (reference sequence). J lost 5 bases, V lost 1 base, and 4 bases had no gene match. The CDR3 loop is CASSLGQGLDQPQHF. The CDR3 DNA reads TGTGCCAGCAGCTTAGGACAGGGGCTGGATCAGCCCCAGCATTTT.

The chain uses TRBV20-1 and TRBJ1-2; D uncertain. Germline loops: CDR1 DFQATT, CDR2 SNEGSKA (reference sequence). Trimming removed 5 bases at V and 9 bases at J, with 13 bases between. The CDR3 is 11 residues long. CDR3 loop: CSAPRGISYTF. The CDR3, as DNA: TGCAGTGCTCCCCGAGGGATCAGCTACACCTTC.

The chain uses TRBV10-3 and TRBJ2-2, with D maybe TRBD1 (6 bases). The germline CDR1 and CDR2 sequences are ENHRY and SYGVKD. This CDR3 is built from 13 residues. Between the trimmed V and J ends, which lost 6 bases and 2 bases, there was a span of 7 bases. The CDR3 nucleotides are TGTGCCATCAGACAGGGCAACACCGGGGAGCTGTTTTTT. This translates into CAIRQGNTGELFF.

The chain links TRBV7-2 to TRBJ1-2, with D unclear. Trimming took off 2 bases at V and 8 bases at J, with 15 bases between the two ends. The CDR3 runs 14 residues. Per germline, CDR1 SGHTA and CDR2 FQGNSA. In DNA, the CDR3 is TGTGCCAGCAGCTTAACCCCGGGGAGGCGAGGCTACACCTTC. Protein product: CASSLTPGRRGYTF.

The sample holds a few counts of this clonotype. CDR3 DNA: TGTGCCAGCAGCTCACAAACAGGAGAAGAGACCCAGTACTTC. It specifies CASSSQTGEETQYF. The V and J genes are TRBV7-2 and TRBJ2-5; TRBD1 is a possible D gene (5 bases). The CDR3 is made up of 14 amino acids. Germline-derived CDR1 and CDR2 are SGHTA and FQGNSA. Trimming took 4 bases from V and 3 from J, leaving 12 bases between them. Full variable domain (missing parts from reference TRBV7-2 and TRBJ2-5): GAGVSQSPSNKVTEKGKDVELRCDPISGHTALYWYRQSLGQGLEFLIYFQGNSAPDKSGLPSDRFSAERTGGSVSTLTIQRTQQEDSAVYLCASSSQTGEETQYFGPGTRLLVL.

This clonotype was detected a few times. The V and J genes are TRBV7-2 and TRBJ2-3; D remains ambiguous. Germline lookup yields CDR1 SGHTA and CDR2 FQGNSA. V lost 5 bases to trimming and J lost 8 bases, with 20 bases between them. The CDR3 sequence is 15 residues long. CDR3 DNA: TGTGCCAGCAGCGTCGGGTCCCCAACCTTAGGTACGCAGTATTTT. Translating gives CASSVGSPTLGTQYF.

In this sample, this clonotype turned up a few times. CDR3 protein: CASSYSNRLAGTDTQYF. CDR3 bases: TGTGCCAGCAGTTACTCGAATCGACTAGCGGGCACAGATACGCAGTATTTT. The gene calls are TRBV6-5 and TRBJ2-3, with TRBD2 matching 9 bases. Germline values: CDR1 MNHEY, CDR2 SVGAGI. The CDR3 has 17 residues. The V segment lost 0 bases and the J segment 1 base; nucleotides outside the gene matches: 5.

The chain recombines TRBV6-1 with TRBJ2-2; 7 nucleotides match TRBD1. Looked up from germline, CDR1 is MNHNS and CDR2 is SASEGT. This CDR3 has 15 amino acids. J lost 0 bases, V lost 7 bases, and 5 bases had no gene match. The CDR3 spells CASNTGTANTGELFF. CDR3 in DNA: TGTGCCAGCAATACCGGGACAGCGAACACCGGGGAGCTGTTTTTT.

This chain links TRBV28 with TRBJ2-3; TRBD2 is a possible D gene (6 bases). In germline, CDR1 is MDHEN, CDR2 SYDVKM. Trimming left V 6 bases short and J 4 bases short, with 23 bases between. This CDR3 contains 17 residues. CDR3 sequence: CASRPPFGGRQADTQYF. The CDR3 DNA follows: TGTGCCAGCAGGCCTCCCTTCGGGGGTCGGCAGGCAGATACGCAGTATTTT.

This clonotype was detected a few times. The chain is built from TRBV7-2 and TRBJ1-2, with 8 bases matching TRBD1. The junction had 13 bases not matched to a gene; V was cut back by 5 bases and J by 8 bases. The CDR3 totals 15 residues. Germline assignment: CDR1 SGHTA and CDR2 FQGNSA. The CDR3 loop is CASSPRQGPFGGYTF. The CDR3 DNA is TGTGCCAGCAGCCCCCGACAGGGGCCCTTCGGAGGCTACACCTTC.

The CDR3 spells CATSDCTGAAGDYEQYF. The CDR3 DNA follows: TGTGCCACCAGTGATTGCACAGGGGCCGCGGGAGACTACGAGCAGTACTTC. The genes are TRBV24-1 and TRBJ2-7, with D possibly called TRBD1 or TRBD2 (7 bases each). Germline CDR1 KGHDR, CDR2 SFDVKD. The CDR3 runs 17 residues. With 2 bases removed from V and 3 bases from J, the gap between germline ends came to 19 bases.

The chain employs TRBV7-9 and TRBJ2-7, with unresolved D. V was trimmed by 1 base and J by 7 bases, leaving 11 bases between them. Germline lookup yields CDR1 SEHNR and CDR2 FQNEAQ (reference sequence). The CDR3 is 13 residues long. CDR3 residues: CASSLEGRLEQYF. In DNA form, the CDR3 reads TGTGCCAGCAGCTTAGAAGGGCGCTTGGAGCAGTACTTC. The full variable domain, in which reference TRBV7-9 and TRBJ2-7 provide the parts outside the CDR3, is DTGVSQNPRHKITKRGQNVTFRCDPISEHNRLYWYRQTLGQGPEFLTYFQNEAQLEKSRLLSDRFSAERPKGSFSTLEIQRTEQGDSAMYLCASSLEGRLEQYFGPGTRLTVT.

This clonotype was detected many times. The genes are TRBV6-5 and TRBJ1-6; the match to TRBD1 covers 8 bases. CDR3 size: 19 residues. CDR1 and CDR2 (germline): MNHEY, SVGAGI. V gave up 2 bases and J gave up 6 bases; unmatched junction bases: 15. The chain's CDR3 is CASSYAIRTGWGGNSPLHF. In DNA, the CDR3 is TGTGCCAGCAGTTACGCTATTAGGACAGGGTGGGGGGGTAATTCACCCCTCCACTTT.

The V gene is TRBV12-3 or TRBV12-4, the J gene TRBJ2-1, with 13 nucleotides matching TRBD2. CDR3 length equals 13 residues. Losses at the gene ends were 4 bases for V and 10 bases for J; bases not matched to a gene: 1. CDR3 sequence (DNA): TGTGCCAGCAGTTCACTAGCGGGGGGGGAGCAGTTCTTC. Amino acids: CASSSLAGGEQFF.

This chain uses TRBV20-1 with TRBJ2-7; 11 bases align to TRBD2. The V gene's germline CDR1 is DFQATT and CDR2 SNEGSKA (reference sequence). The V and J ends lost 3 bases and 0 bases, in that order; junction bases with no gene match: 7. The CDR3 length is 16 residues. CDR3: CSASGGGLAGSYEQYF. DNA of the CDR3: TGCAGTGCTAGTGGGGGAGGACTAGCGGGCTCCTACGAGCAGTACTTC.

The gene calls are TRBV28 and TRBJ2-5; 7 positions agree with TRBD1. The V gene's germline CDR1 is MDHEN and CDR2 SYDVKM. The CDR3 contains 16 residues. J lost 2 bases, V lost 7 bases, and 13 bases had no gene match. The CDR3 DNA is TGTGCCAGCATCTCCCCTCGACAGGGACGACAAGAGACCCAGTACTTC. Translating gives CASISPRQGRQETQYF.

This chain connects TRBV4-1 to TRBJ2-1, with D uncertain. CDR1 and CDR2 (germline): MGHRA, YSYEKL. The CDR3 is 15 residues long. V was cut by 0 bases and J by 7 bases, with 13 bases left in between. CDR3: CASSQEVLLGNEQFF. CDR3 DNA sequence: TGCGCCAGCAGCCAAGAGGTTCTATTGGGGAATGAGCAGTTCTTC.

The V gene is TRBV7-8, the J gene TRBJ2-1; 9 positions match TRBD1. Germline V gene sequence: CDR1 SGHVS, CDR2 FQNEAQ. V trimming: 8 bases; J trimming: 8 bases; junction bases outside the gene matches: 10. CDR3 length: 14 residues. The CDR3 DNA reads TGTGCCAGCTCGCGGGACAGGGAGTGGTATGAGCAGTTCTTC. It specifies CASSRDREWYEQFF.

The gene calls are TRBV21-1 and TRBJ2-3; no DNA check was done on the table's D call, TRBD2. TRBV21-1 is a pseudogene segment. The CDR3 is 17 residues long. The DNA for the CDR3 is TGTGCCAGCAGCGGAACTAGCGACGCCTCTAGCACAGATACGCAGTATTTT. It translates to CASSGTSDASSTDTQYF.

This clonotype came up a few times. The chain couples TRBV7-2 to TRBJ2-7, with TRBD1 matching over 8 bases. Germline V lookup: CDR1 SGHTA, CDR2 FQGNSA. Trimming took 5 bases from V and 7 from J; bases not matched to a gene: 10. The CDR3 loop spans 14 amino acids. The CDR3 here is CASSAPGTGGEQYF. CDR3 DNA sequence: TGTGCCAGCAGCGCCCCCGGGACAGGCGGGGAGCAGTACTTC.